The TCR beta chain under discussion was sequenced for a study of beta chain features in type 1 diabetes. At the level of the study: All samples combined gave around 100,000,000 sorted cells for examination. Study outcomes and limitations: A potential influence of HLA type upon TCRB rearrangement remained unresolved herein. Patients with type 1 diabetes carried fewer insertions and had more deletions at their VDJ junctions.

A remark on this clone: Antigen unknown.

Looked up from germline, CDR1 is MNHEY and CDR2 is SVGAGI. The CDR3 has 15 residues. V was trimmed by 4 bases and J by 4 bases, leaving 14 bases between them. The isolated RNA, all of it, was reverse transcribed, so expressed TCRB transcripts were what got sequenced. The assay was immunoSEQ multiplex PCR, and TCRdb's table has in-frame clones only and misses some. The repertoire holds approximately 150,000 clones, with 9.5% to 10% as singletons. Sequenced: central memory CD4+ T cells from blood. The J gene is TRBJ1-5, the V gene TRBV6-5; D ambiguous. The receptor was isolated from a woman aged 40 to 55 in good health. In DNA form, the CDR3 reads TGTGCCAGCAGTTTCCTAGTGGAACTTAATCAGCCCCAGCATTTT. Encoded protein: CASSFLVELNQPQHF.